Described below is a single TCR beta chain sequence and its context. CD45RO-negative, CCR7-positively selected cells formed the naive CD8 fraction, excluding terminally differentiated effector memory CD45RA+ cells. TCRdb's table, derived via immunoSEQ multiplex PCR, lists solely in-frame clones and lacks some. The sample lists some 1,900,000 clones; about 95% were seen once. This entry is derived from a study of shared clonotypes between healthy human individuals. Study-wide context: The cohort had two women and a few men, ages 18 to 49.

CDR3 length equals 17 residues. The V end was cut by 4 bases, the J end by 3 bases, with 19 bases between. Germline assignment: CDR1 SGHAT and CDR2 FQNNGV. Sequencing used naive CD8+ T cells sorted from blood. The rearrangement links TRBV11-2 to TRBJ2-1, with unresolved D. The receptor was derived from a man younger than 35 in good health. The CDR3, as DNA: TGTGCCAGCAGCTCCCCCGATTCCCCACTCGACTACAATGAGCAGTTCTTC. It encodes CASSSPDSPLDYNEQFF.